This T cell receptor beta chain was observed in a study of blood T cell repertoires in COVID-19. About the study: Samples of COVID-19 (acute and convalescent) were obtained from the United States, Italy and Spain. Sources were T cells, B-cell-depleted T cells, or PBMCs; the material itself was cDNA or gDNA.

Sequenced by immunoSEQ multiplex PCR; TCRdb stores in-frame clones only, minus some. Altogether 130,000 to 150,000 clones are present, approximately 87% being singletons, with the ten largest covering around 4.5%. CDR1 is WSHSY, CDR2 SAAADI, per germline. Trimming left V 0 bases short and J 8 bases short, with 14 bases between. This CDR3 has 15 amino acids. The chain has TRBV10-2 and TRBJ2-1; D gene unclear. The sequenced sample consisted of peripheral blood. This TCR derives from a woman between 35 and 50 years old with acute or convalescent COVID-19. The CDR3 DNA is TGCGCCAGCAGTGAGTCGACGGAGCCCTGGGATGAGCAGTTCTTC. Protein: CASSESTEPWDEQFF.